This T cell receptor beta chain was sequenced in a study of shared clonotypes between healthy human individuals. Study-level points and caveats: Tissues were not sampled, only blood, and their repertoires likely differ. Researchers found naive subsets generally carried larger estimated richness than memory subsets.

Of note for this clone: Its antigen is still unknown.

CDR1 and CDR2 (germline): MGHRA, YSYEKL. The junction had 11 bases not matched to a gene; V was cut back by 4 bases and J by 10 bases. CDR3 length: 16 amino acids. Healthy HIV-negative adults with no recent acute infections or vaccinations were recruited as donors. Researchers ran the assay at a deep level. Here immunoSEQ multiplex PCR was the method, and the copy in TCRdb shows in-frame clones only, minus some. This sample has some 980,000 clones, with approximately 80% found just once. The V call is TRBV4-1, the J call TRBJ1-6; 9 bases map to TRBD1. Sequences were obtained from memory CD4+ T cells sorted from blood. Stated subset: CD45RA-negative fraction. This sequence originates from a young man in good health. The CDR3 nucleotides read TGCGCCAGCAGCCTTGAGCCGGGACAGGGAAGCTCACCCCTCCACTTT. Translation gives CASSLEPGQGSSPLHF.